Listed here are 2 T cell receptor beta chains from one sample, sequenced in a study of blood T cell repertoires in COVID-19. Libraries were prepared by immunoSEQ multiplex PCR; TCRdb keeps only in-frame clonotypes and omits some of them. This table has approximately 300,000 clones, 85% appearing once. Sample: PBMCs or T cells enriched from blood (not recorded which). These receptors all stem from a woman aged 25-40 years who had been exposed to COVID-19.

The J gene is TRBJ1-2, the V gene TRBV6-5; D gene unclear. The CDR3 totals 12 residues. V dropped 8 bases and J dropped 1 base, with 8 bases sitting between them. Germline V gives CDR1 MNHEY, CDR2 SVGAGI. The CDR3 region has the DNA TGTGCCAGCGAACAAATTAACTATGGCTACACCTTC. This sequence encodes CASEQINYGYTF.

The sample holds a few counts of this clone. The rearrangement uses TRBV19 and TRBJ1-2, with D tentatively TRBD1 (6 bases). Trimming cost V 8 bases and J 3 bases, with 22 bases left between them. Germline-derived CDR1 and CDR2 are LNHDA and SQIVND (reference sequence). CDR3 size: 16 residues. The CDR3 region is CASSKSPGEYHYGYTF. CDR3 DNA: TGTGCCAGTTCCAAAAGTCCAGGGGAGTACCACTATGGCTACACCTTC.